The clone carrying this T cell receptor (beta chain) was seen once. Its antigen remains unidentified. PCR employed 60 Vbeta and 13 Jbeta primers. Repertoires were generated with immunoSEQ multiplex PCR, while TCRdb's copy carries only in-frame clones and drops some. Of 90,000 to 120,000 clones in the sample, approximately 81% were seen once. This sample was taken from a study of cytomegalovirus exposure and HLA in healthy donors. Study observations and caveats: The only immune exposure information that was available was CMV serostatus. HLA alleles were associated with fewer than 20,000 TCR beta sequences in a later analysis at 0.05 false discovery rate. Previous analysis showed most TCR beta V segments were productive about 87% or about 30% of the time. As a later analysis showed, a missense DCLRE1C variant was linked to trimming of TCR beta V- and J-genes.

Germline V lookup: CDR1 SGHTA, CDR2 FQGTGA. CDR3 length: 13 amino acids. With 4 bases clipped from V and 5 bases from J, the junction kept 2 bases outside the gene matches. The sample comprised PBMCs. This rearrangement joins TRBV7-3 to TRBJ2-7; 10 nucleotides line up with TRBD1. The TCR was taken from a man in his thirties or forties in good health and CMV-seronegative. In DNA form, the CDR3 reads TGTGCCAGCAGCTACGGGACAGGGGACGAGCAGTACTTC. Its translation is CASSYGTGDEQYF.